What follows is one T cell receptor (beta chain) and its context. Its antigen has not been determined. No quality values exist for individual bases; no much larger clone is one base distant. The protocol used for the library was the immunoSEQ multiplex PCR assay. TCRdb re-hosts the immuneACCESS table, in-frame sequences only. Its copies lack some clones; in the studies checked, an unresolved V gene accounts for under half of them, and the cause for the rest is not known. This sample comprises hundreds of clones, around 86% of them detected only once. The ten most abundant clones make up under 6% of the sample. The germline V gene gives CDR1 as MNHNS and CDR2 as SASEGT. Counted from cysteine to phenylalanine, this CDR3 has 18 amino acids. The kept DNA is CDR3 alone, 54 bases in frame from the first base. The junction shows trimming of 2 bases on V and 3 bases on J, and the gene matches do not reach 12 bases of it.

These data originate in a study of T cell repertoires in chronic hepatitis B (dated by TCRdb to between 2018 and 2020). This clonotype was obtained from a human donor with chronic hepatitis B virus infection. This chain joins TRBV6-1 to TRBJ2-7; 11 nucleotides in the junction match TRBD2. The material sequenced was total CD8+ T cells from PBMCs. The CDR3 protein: CASSEWGPGLAEDYEQYF. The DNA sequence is TGTGCCAGCAGTGAATGGGGACCGGGACTAGCGGAAGACTACGAGCAGTACTTC.